The entry below gives a single TCR beta chain sequence along with its context. V shed 0 bases and J 7 bases; nucleotides not matched to a gene: 16. The CDR3 has 19 amino acids. CDR1 is SGDLS, CDR2 YYNGEE, per germline. The sample is drawn from a study of blood T cell repertoires in COVID-19. Clones were read by immunoSEQ multiplex PCR, and TCRdb kept only the in-frame ones, dropping some. Of 300,000 to 400,000 clones listed, approximately 81% are singletons. What was sequenced was PBMCs or T cells enriched from blood (not recorded which). The clonotype comes from a woman in her twenties or thirties who had been exposed to COVID-19. The chain is built from TRBV9 and TRBJ1-6; TRBD1 agrees at 7 bases. This chain's CDR3 is CASSVEGVGIGQVNSPLHF. The DNA of the CDR3 is TGTGCCAGCAGCGTAGAGGGAGTCGGCATAGGACAGGTCAATTCACCCCTCCACTTT.